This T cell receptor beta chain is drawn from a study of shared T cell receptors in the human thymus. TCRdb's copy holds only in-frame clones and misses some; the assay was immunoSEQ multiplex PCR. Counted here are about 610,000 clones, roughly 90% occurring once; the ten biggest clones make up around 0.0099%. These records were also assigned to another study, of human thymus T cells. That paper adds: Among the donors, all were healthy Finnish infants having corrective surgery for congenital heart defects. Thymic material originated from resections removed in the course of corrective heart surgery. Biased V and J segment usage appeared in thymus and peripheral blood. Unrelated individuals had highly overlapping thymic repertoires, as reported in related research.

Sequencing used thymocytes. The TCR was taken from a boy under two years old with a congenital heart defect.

CDR3 in amino acids: CASSFPGLAGTYEQYF. CDR3 DNA sequence: TGTGCCAGCAGCTTTCCCGGACTAGCGGGTACCTACGAGCAGTACTTC. V gene TRBV5-4 combines with J gene TRBJ2-7, with 11 positions matching TRBD2. Germline CDR1 and CDR2: SGHNT and YYREEE (reference sequence). V lost 2 bases, J lost 2 bases, and 6 bases stayed unmatched. The CDR3 covers 16 residues.